The 18 T cell receptor beta chains below were found in one sample sequenced in a study of cytomegalovirus exposure and HLA in healthy donors. PCR used 60 Vbeta primers and 13 Jbeta primers. Some clones are missing from TCRdb's copy, which holds only in-frame ones; the method was immunoSEQ multiplex PCR. The profile covers around 120,000 clones, with more than 80% appearing a single time and roughly 2.5% taken by the ten largest. Sequencing input: PBMCs. The receptors originated from a man under 40 in good health and CMV-seronegative.

This clone has a single count. The CDR3 bases are TGTGCCAGCAGTGCCAAGGGAGGGGATTGGACCGGGGAGCTGTTTTTT. Encoded protein: CASSAKGGDWTGELFF. V is TRBV6-6 and J is TRBJ2-2, with 7 bases fitting TRBD2. The CDR3 runs to 16 residues. From germline, CDR1 is MNHNY and CDR2 SVGAGI (reference sequence). V lost 5 bases to trimming and J lost 5 bases; unmatched junction nucleotides: 11.

V and J are TRBV7-9 and TRBJ2-2; TRBD1 aligns across 8 bases. The CDR3 is made up of 14 amino acids. Per germline, CDR1 SEHNR and CDR2 FQNEAQ (reference sequence). V gave up 9 bases and J gave up 2 bases; unmatched junction bases: 5. CDR3 amino acids: CASGQGSNTGELFF. CDR3 sequence (DNA): TGTGCCAGTGGACAGGGATCAAACACCGGGGAGCTGTTTTTT.

The gene calls are TRBV11-2 and TRBJ2-7; 12 nucleotides agree with TRBD2. The CDR3 sequence is 16 residues long. Germline CDR1 is SGHAT and CDR2 is FQNNGV. V lost 1 base to trimming and J lost 2 bases; unmatched junction nucleotides: 3. As DNA, the CDR3 is TGTGCCAGCAGCTTAGGACTAGCGGGAGAGGCCTACGAGCAGTACTTC. Amino acid sequence: CASSLGLAGEAYEQYF. Full variable domain (outside the CDR3, taken from reference TRBV11-2 and TRBJ2-7): EAGVAQSPRYKIIEKRQSVAFWCNPISGHATLYWYQQILGQGPKLLIQFQNNGVVDDSQLPKDRFSAERLKGVDSTLKIQPAKLEDSAVYLCASSLGLAGEAYEQYFGPGTRLTVT.

The chain has TRBV27 and TRBJ2-1; D gene uncertain. Germline lookup yields CDR1 MNHEY and CDR2 SMNVEV (reference sequence). The length of the CDR3 is 16 residues. Trimming removed 0 bases from V and 1 base from J, with 10 bases in between. The CDR3 sequence is CASSLSSVLSYNEQFF. DNA of the CDR3: TGTGCCAGCAGTTTATCTTCCGTATTATCCTACAATGAGCAGTTCTTC.

The chain combines TRBV28 with TRBJ2-1; tentatively, D is TRBD1 (5 bases). The germline V gene has CDR1 MDHEN and CDR2 SYDVKM. Trimming shortened V by 3 bases and J by 0 bases, and 9 bases separated the two germline ends. The CDR3 loop spans 15 amino acids. In nucleotides, the CDR3 is TGTGCCAGCAGTTTTGACAGTAGCTCCTACAATGAGCAGTTCTTC. Translation gives CASSFDSSSYNEQFF.

The chain links TRBV11-3 to TRBJ2-2; 9 nucleotides align to TRBD2. CDR1 and CDR2 from the germline V gene are SGHNT and YENEEA. This CDR3 spans 18 amino acids. V lost 3 bases to trimming and J lost 6 bases; unmatched junction nucleotides: 14. CDR3 sequence: CASSLGSGRSSGAGELFF. The CDR3 region has the DNA TGTGCCAGCAGCTTGGGGAGCGGGAGGTCTTCTGGGGCCGGGGAGCTGTTTTTT.

The chain carries TRBV14 and TRBJ1-1; 8 bases agree with TRBD1. This CDR3 region has 15 residues. Per germline, CDR1 SGHDN and CDR2 FVKESK. J gave up 4 bases and V 4 bases, and 8 bases lay outside the gene matches. Written as DNA, the CDR3 is TGTGCCAGCAGCCCTCTGGACAGGGCGGGCACTGAAGCTTTCTTT. Its translation: CASSPLDRAGTEAFF.

The J gene is TRBJ2-1, the V gene TRBV27; 11 bases fit TRBD1. V shed 2 bases, J shed 9 bases, and the junction held 15 bases outside the gene matches. The CDR3 length is 18 residues. From germline, CDR1 is MNHEY and CDR2 SMNVEV (reference sequence). CDR3 loop: CASSLAPGQGELLGEQFF. CDR3 coding DNA: TGTGCCAGCAGTTTAGCTCCGGGACAGGGGGAACTACTAGGTGAGCAGTTCTTC.

CDR3 in amino acids: CASSPRQLSYEQYF. In DNA, the CDR3 is TGTGCCAGCAGCCCTAGACAGTTATCCTACGAGCAGTACTTC. The chain recombines TRBV7-8 with TRBJ2-7; perhaps TRBD1 as D (5 bases). V lost 5 bases, J lost 1 base, and 12 bases lay in between. Looked up from germline, CDR1 is SGHVS and CDR2 is FQNEAQ. The CDR3 consists of 14 residues.

This clone has a handful of counts. The rearrangement uses TRBV7-6 and TRBJ2-1; 7 nucleotides align to TRBD2. V lost 5 bases and J lost 3; bases outside the gene matches: 4. There are 14 residues in the CDR3. Germline V gene lookup returns CDR1 SGHVS and CDR2 FNYEAQ. The chain's CDR3 is CASSVGGNYNEQFF. Written as DNA, the CDR3 is TGTGCCAGCAGCGTGGGGGGGAACTACAATGAGCAGTTCTTC.

The chain recombines TRBV6-1 with TRBJ2-1; D remains unclear. Germline loops: CDR1 MNHNS, CDR2 SASEGT. V lost 2 bases and J lost 0, with 8 bases in between. The CDR3 spans 15 residues. For the CDR3, the DNA is TGTGCCAGCAGTGAACAGATTGTCTCCTACAATGAGCAGTTCTTC. As protein: CASSEQIVSYNEQFF.

V and J are TRBV13 and TRBJ2-7; D ambiguous. The germline V gene encodes CDR1 PRHDT and CDR2 FYEKMQ (reference sequence). The CDR3 has 14 amino acids. The ends were cut back, 5 bases at V and 3 bases at J, with 14 bases in the middle. In DNA, the CDR3 is TGTGCCAGCAGCCAAATATGGCAAAACTACGAGCAGTACTTC. Residues: CASSQIWQNYEQYF. Complete variable domain (other parts from reference TRBV13 and TRBJ2-7): AAGVIQSPRHLIKEKRETATLKCYPIPRHDTVYWYQQGPGQDPQFLISFYEKMQSDKGSIPDRFSAQQFSDYHSELNMSSLELGDSALYFCASSQIWQNYEQYFGPGTRLTVT.

CDR3 sequence: CASSPRTVYEQYF. CDR3 coding DNA: TGTGCCAGCAGCCCCCGGACAGTCTACGAGCAGTACTTC. The chain joins TRBV7-9 to TRBJ2-7; D may be TRBD1 (6 bases). V lost 5 bases and J lost 3, with 11 bases in between. Germline-derived CDR1 and CDR2 are SEHNR and FQNEAQ (reference sequence). The CDR3 totals 13 residues.

V and J are TRBV5-1 and TRBJ2-1; D ambiguous. The germline V gene has CDR1 SGHRS and CDR2 YFSETQ. There are 16 residues in the CDR3. The V end was cut by 0 bases, the J end by 8 bases, with 18 bases between. This chain's CDR3 is CASSLVPTLRGHEQFF. DNA for the CDR3: TGCGCCAGCAGCTTGGTCCCGACTCTCCGCGGCCATGAGCAGTTCTTC.

J is TRBJ2-7 and V is TRBV14; D is uncertain. Trimming shortened V by 0 bases and J by 6 bases, and 9 bases separated the two germline ends. Germline loops: CDR1 SGHDN, CDR2 FVKESK. The CDR3 extends over 13 amino acids. In DNA form, the CDR3 reads TGTGCCAGCAGCCAAGATCCGAGTGGCGAGCAGTACTTC. Its translation: CASSQDPSGEQYF.

This chain joins TRBV7-9 and TRBJ2-5; 8 bases agree with TRBD2. This CDR3 spans 17 amino acids. Germline-derived CDR1 and CDR2 are SEHNR and FQNEAQ (reference sequence). V was clipped by 4 bases and J by 1 base; unmatched bases: 11. The CDR3 sequence is CASSSQPGLEFQETQYF. The CDR3, as DNA: TGTGCCAGCAGCTCCCAACCGGGACTAGAGTTCCAAGAGACCCAGTACTTC.

CDR3 loop: CATSPSGDETQYF. The CDR3 region has the DNA TGTGCCACCAGCCCAAGCGGAGATGAGACCCAGTACTTC. V is TRBV15 and J is TRBJ2-5; D is perhaps TRBD2 (5 bases). Germline V gene lookup returns CDR1 LNHNV and CDR2 YYDKDF (reference sequence). The CDR3 runs to 13 residues. V was trimmed by 5 bases and J by 5 bases, leaving 12 bases between them. Looking up the rest from reference TRBV15 and TRBJ2-5 gives the full variable domain: DAMVIQNPRYQVTQFGKPVTLSCSQTLNHNVMYWYQQKSSQAPKLLFHYYDKDFNNEADTPDNFQSRRPNTSFCFLDIRSPGLGDTAMYLCATSPSGDETQYFGPGTRLLVL.

This clone occurred once. This rearrangement joins TRBV5-1 to TRBJ2-2; unclear D gene. V was clipped by 0 bases and J by 6 bases, with 3 bases between them. The CDR3 runs 12 residues. CDR1 is SGHRS and CDR2 is YFSETQ in the germline V gene. This CDR3 is CASSLVAGELFF. In nucleotides, the CDR3 is TGCGCCAGCAGCTTGGTCGCCGGGGAGCTGTTTTTT.